The rows below give T cell receptor beta chains drawn from one sample of a study of blood T cell repertoires in COVID-19. TCRdb's table, derived via immunoSEQ multiplex PCR, lists solely in-frame clones and lacks some. The sample carries around 15,000 clones, 70% to 90% recorded once. Input material: peripheral blood. Source of these receptors: a human donor in a cohort sampled during active COVID-19. CDR3s include the opening cysteine and the closing phenylalanine or tryptophan. D genes are given only for firm matches. Size is stated for part of the rows, as once, few or many counts, or as a class when the clone is expanded.

j_gene: TRBJ1-1
v_gene: TRBV27
d_gene: TRBD1
abundance: -
CDR3aa: CASRKTGGGTEAFF
CDR3nt: TGTGCCAGCAGGAAAACAGGGGGAGGAACTGAAGCTTTCTTT

j_gene: TRBJ2-1
v_gene: TRBV5-1
d_gene: TRBD2
abundance: -
CDR3aa: CASTPSGGPNNEQFF
CDR3nt: TGCGCCAGCACTCCCAGCGGGGGGCCGAACAATGAGCAGTTCTTC

j_gene: TRBJ1-1
v_gene: TRBV19
d_gene: -
abundance: -
CDR3aa: CASSDPPQGGTEAFF
CDR3nt: TGTGCCAGTAGCGACCCCCCACAGGGTGGCACTGAAGCTTTCTTT

j_gene: TRBJ1-1
v_gene: TRBV12-5
d_gene: TRBD1
abundance: -
CDR3aa: CASGSGQGAFF
CDR3nt: TGTGCTAGTGGCTCCGGACAGGGAGCTTTCTTT

j_gene: TRBJ2-5
v_gene: TRBV6-2/TRBV6-3
d_gene: TRBD2
abundance: -
CDR3aa: CASSGGNKGETQYF
CDR3nt: TGTGCCAGCAGCGGGGGGAATAAGGGGGAGACCCAGTACTTC

j_gene: TRBJ2-5
v_gene: TRBV27
d_gene: TRBD2
abundance: -
CDR3aa: CASSERGDPQETQYF
CDR3nt: TGTGCCAGCTCAGAACGGGGGGATCCACAAGAGACCCAGTACTTC

j_gene: TRBJ1-2
v_gene: TRBV6-5
d_gene: -
abundance: -
CDR3aa: CASSYQGRRGYTF
CDR3nt: TGTGCCAGCAGTTACCAGGGGCGGCGTGGCTACACCTTC

j_gene: TRBJ1-3
v_gene: TRBV30
d_gene: -
abundance: few
CDR3aa: CAWSVTAGPGNTIYF
CDR3nt: TGTGCCTGGAGTGTAACAGCTGGTCCTGGAAACACCATATATTTT

j_gene: TRBJ1-2
v_gene: TRBV5-6
d_gene: -
abundance: -
CDR3aa: CASSLAGGDYGYTF
CDR3nt: TGTGCCAGCAGCTTGGCTGGAGGTGACTATGGCTACACCTTC

j_gene: TRBJ2-1
v_gene: TRBV2
d_gene: TRBD2
abundance: -
CDR3aa: CASSRLAGSYNEQFF
CDR3nt: TGTGCCAGCAGTAGACTAGCGGGCTCCTACAATGAGCAGTTCTTC

j_gene: TRBJ2-6
v_gene: TRBV7-8
d_gene: -
abundance: -
CDR3aa: CASSLDSSGANVLTF
CDR3nt: TGTGCCAGCAGCTTAGATAGCTCTGGGGCCAACGTCCTGACTTTC

j_gene: TRBJ1-1
v_gene: TRBV5-1
d_gene: TRBD1
abundance: -
CDR3aa: CASSPLDRGTEAFF
CDR3nt: TGCGCCAGCAGCCCGCTGGACAGGGGAACTGAAGCTTTCTTT

j_gene: TRBJ2-1
v_gene: TRBV10-3
d_gene: TRBD2
abundance: -
CDR3aa: CAISGTSGYNEQFF
CDR3nt: TGTGCCATCAGCGGGACTAGCGGTTACAATGAGCAGTTCTTC

j_gene: TRBJ2-1
v_gene: TRBV5-6
d_gene: TRBD2
abundance: -
CDR3aa: CASTTGLAGAYNEQFF
CDR3nt: TGTGCCAGCACCACGGGACTAGCGGGGGCCTACAATGAGCAGTTCTTC

j_gene: TRBJ2-1
v_gene: TRBV7-9
d_gene: -
abundance: -
CDR3aa: CASSRRESYNEQFF
CDR3nt: TGTGCCAGCAGCCGACGGGAGTCCTACAATGAGCAGTTCTTC

j_gene: TRBJ2-1
v_gene: TRBV6-6
d_gene: TRBD2
abundance: -
CDR3aa: CASSPGLAEFF
CDR3nt: TGTGCCAGCAGTCCGGGACTAGCGGAGTTCTTC

j_gene: TRBJ1-2
v_gene: TRBV14
d_gene: -
abundance: -
CDR3aa: CASLKGPYGYTF
CDR3nt: TGTGCGTCCTTGAAGGGGCCCTATGGCTACACCTTC

j_gene: TRBJ1-5
v_gene: TRBV29-1
d_gene: -
abundance: -
CDR3aa: CSVVSREGQPQHF
CDR3nt: TGCAGCGTTGTGAGCAGGGAAGGTCAGCCCCAGCATTTT

j_gene: TRBJ2-3
v_gene: TRBV7-6
d_gene: -
abundance: -
CDR3aa: CASSHGGTGGTDTQYF
CDR3nt: TGTGCCAGCAGCCACGGGGGGACAGGAGGCACAGATACGCAGTATTTT

j_gene: TRBJ2-7
v_gene: TRBV5-1
d_gene: TRBD1
abundance: -
CDR3aa: CASSLARDRGYEQYF
CDR3nt: TGCGCCAGCAGCTTGGCCCGGGACAGGGGCTACGAGCAGTACTTC

j_gene: TRBJ2-1
v_gene: TRBV6-6
d_gene: -
abundance: -
CDR3aa: CASSHKMGNWGNNEQFF
CDR3nt: TGTGCCAGCAGTCATAAAATGGGGAATTGGGGCAACAATGAGCAGTTCTTC

j_gene: TRBJ1-1
v_gene: TRBV2
d_gene: -
abundance: -
CDR3aa: CASSERWGGNTEAFF
CDR3nt: TGTGCCAGCAGTGAACGTTGGGGGGGGAACACTGAAGCTTTCTTT

j_gene: TRBJ2-3
v_gene: TRBV5-8
d_gene: -
abundance: -
CDR3aa: CASSPGKATSTDTQYF
CDR3nt: TGTGCCAGCAGCCCAGGCAAGGCCACCTCCACAGATACGCAGTATTTT

j_gene: TRBJ1-4
v_gene: TRBV6-5
d_gene: -
abundance: -
CDR3aa: CASSRDNLGEKLFF
CDR3nt: TGTGCCAGCAGCCGTGACAATCTTGGTGAAAAACTGTTTTTT

j_gene: TRBJ1-6
v_gene: TRBV7-9
d_gene: -
abundance: -
CDR3aa: CASSFGDVGDNSPLHF
CDR3nt: TGTGCCAGCAGCTTTGGGGATGTAGGGGATAATTCACCCCTCCACTTT

j_gene: TRBJ2-1
v_gene: TRBV7-2
d_gene: -
abundance: -
CDR3aa: CASSRQGLVSNEQFF
CDR3nt: TGTGCCAGCAGCCGGCAGGGGTTAGTGTCCAATGAGCAGTTCTTC

j_gene: TRBJ1-3
v_gene: TRBV13
d_gene: -
abundance: -
CDR3aa: CASSLAGVGNTIYF
CDR3nt: TGTGCCAGCAGCTTAGCAGGGGTAGGAAACACCATATATTTT

j_gene: TRBJ1-2
v_gene: TRBV6-6
d_gene: TRBD1
abundance: -
CDR3aa: CASSFGDSRGYTF
CDR3nt: TGTGCCAGCAGTTTCGGGGACAGCCGGGGCTACACCTTC

j_gene: TRBJ2-3
v_gene: TRBV7-6
d_gene: -
abundance: -
CDR3aa: CASSLGQAYSTDTQYF
CDR3nt: TGTGCCAGCAGCTTGGGCCAGGCCTACAGCACAGATACGCAGTATTTT

j_gene: TRBJ2-1
v_gene: TRBV7-9
d_gene: -
abundance: -
CDR3aa: CASSKGVREQFF
CDR3nt: TGTGCCAGCAGTAAAGGGGTGAGGGAGCAGTTCTTC

j_gene: TRBJ1-2
v_gene: TRBV5-4
d_gene: -
abundance: -
CDR3aa: CASSPDSKDYGYTF
CDR3nt: TGTGCCAGCAGCCCAGACAGCAAGGACTATGGCTACACCTTC